This T cell receptor (beta chain) was captured by sequencing in a study of T cell changes during pregnancy in multiple sclerosis. CDR3 length equals 15 residues. V lost 4 bases and J lost 0; bases outside the gene matches: 6. CDR1 is SEHNR, CDR2 FQNEAQ, per germline (reference sequence). The protocol was immunoSEQ multiplex PCR, while the TCRdb copy is restricted to in-frame clones and leaves out a portion. The profile shows approximately 24,000 clones, roughly 88% of them singletons. This TCR derives from a female donor in good health, enrolled as a control in a pregnancy study. This sequence joins TRBV7-9 and TRBJ2-7, with 7 bases aligning to TRBD2. The specimen comprised CD8+ T cells from peripheral blood mononuclear cells, sampled in the first trimester of pregnancy. CDR3 sequence (DNA): TGTGCCAGCAGCTACCAAGCGGGGACCTCCTACGAGCAGTACTTC. This gives the protein CASSYQAGTSYEQYF.